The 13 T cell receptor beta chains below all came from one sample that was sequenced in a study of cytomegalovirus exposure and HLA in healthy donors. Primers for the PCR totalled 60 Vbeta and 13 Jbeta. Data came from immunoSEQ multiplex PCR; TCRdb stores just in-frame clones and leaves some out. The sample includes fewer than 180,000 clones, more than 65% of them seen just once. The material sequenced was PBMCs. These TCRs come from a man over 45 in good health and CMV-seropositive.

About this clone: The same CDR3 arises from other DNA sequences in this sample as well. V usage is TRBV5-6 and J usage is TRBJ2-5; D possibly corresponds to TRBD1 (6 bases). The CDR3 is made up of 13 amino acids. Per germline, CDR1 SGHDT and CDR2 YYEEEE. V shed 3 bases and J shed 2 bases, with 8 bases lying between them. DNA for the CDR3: TGTGCCAGCAGCTCGCAGGGGCAAGAGACCCAGTACTTC. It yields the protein CASSSQGQETQYF.

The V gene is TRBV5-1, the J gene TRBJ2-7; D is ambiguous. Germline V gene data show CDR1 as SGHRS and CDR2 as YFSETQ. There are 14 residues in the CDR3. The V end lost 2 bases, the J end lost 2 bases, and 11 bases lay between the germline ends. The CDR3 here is CASSLERPAYEQYF. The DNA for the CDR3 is TGCGCCAGCAGCTTAGAGAGGCCAGCCTACGAGCAGTACTTC.

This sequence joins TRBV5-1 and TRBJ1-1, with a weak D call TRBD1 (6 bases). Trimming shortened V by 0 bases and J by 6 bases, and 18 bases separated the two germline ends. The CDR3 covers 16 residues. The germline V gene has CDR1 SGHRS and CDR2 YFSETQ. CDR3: CASSLGTRGSASEAFF. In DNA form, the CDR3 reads TGCGCCAGCAGCTTGGGCACGAGGGGGTCTGCTTCTGAAGCTTTCTTT.

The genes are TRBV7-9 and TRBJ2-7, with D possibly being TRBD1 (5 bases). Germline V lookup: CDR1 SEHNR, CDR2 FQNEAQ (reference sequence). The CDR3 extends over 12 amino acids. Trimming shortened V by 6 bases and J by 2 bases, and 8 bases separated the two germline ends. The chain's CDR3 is CASRPDTYEQYF. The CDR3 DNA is TGTGCCAGCAGACCGGACACCTACGAGCAGTACTTC.

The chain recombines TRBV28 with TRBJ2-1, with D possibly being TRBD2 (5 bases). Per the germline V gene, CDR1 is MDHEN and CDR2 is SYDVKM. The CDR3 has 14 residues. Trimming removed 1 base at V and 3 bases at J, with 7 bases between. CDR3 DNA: TGTGCCAGCAGTTTATTAGGAGGCTACAATGAGCAGTTCTTC. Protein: CASSLLGGYNEQFF.

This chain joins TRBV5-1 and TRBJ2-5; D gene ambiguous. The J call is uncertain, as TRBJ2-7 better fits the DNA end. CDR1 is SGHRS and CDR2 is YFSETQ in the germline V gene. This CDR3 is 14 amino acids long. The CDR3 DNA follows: TGCGCCAGCAGCTTGACCTCTAGCTCCTACGAGCAGTACTTC. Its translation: CASSLTSSSYEQYF.

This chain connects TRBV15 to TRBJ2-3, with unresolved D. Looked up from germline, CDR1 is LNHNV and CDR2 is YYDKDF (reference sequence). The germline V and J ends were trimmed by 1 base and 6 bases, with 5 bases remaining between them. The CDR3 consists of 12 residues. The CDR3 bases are TGTGCCACCAGCAGAGCTCGGGATACGCAGTATTTT. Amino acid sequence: CATSRARDTQYF.

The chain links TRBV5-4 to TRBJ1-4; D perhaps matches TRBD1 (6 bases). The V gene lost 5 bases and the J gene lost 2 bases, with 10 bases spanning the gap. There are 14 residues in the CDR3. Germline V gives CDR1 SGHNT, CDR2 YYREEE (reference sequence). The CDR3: CASSRGSTNEKLFF. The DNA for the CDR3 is TGTGCCAGCAGTAGGGGGTCTACTAATGAAAAACTGTTTTTT.

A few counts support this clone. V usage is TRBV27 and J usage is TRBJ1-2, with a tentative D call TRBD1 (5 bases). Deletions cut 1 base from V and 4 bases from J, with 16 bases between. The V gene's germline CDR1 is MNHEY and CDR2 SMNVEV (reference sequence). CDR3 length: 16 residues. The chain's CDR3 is CASSLYGTSQIYGYTF. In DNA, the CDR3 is TGTGCCAGCAGTTTATACGGGACTTCCCAGATCTATGGCTACACCTTC.

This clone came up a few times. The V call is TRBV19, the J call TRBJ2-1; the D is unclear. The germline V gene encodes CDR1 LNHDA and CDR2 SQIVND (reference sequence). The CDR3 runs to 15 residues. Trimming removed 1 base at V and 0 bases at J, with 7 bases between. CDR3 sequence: CASSIGLNSYNEQFF. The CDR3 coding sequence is TGTGCCAGTAGTATAGGACTGAACTCCTACAATGAGCAGTTCTTC.

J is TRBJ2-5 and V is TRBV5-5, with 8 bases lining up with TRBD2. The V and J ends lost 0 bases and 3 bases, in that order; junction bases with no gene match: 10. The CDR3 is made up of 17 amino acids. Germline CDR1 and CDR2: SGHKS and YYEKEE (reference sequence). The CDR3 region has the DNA TGTGCCAGCAGCTTGGGGGGGCGGACTAGCCACGAAGAGACCCAGTACTTC. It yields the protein CASSLGGRTSHEETQYF.

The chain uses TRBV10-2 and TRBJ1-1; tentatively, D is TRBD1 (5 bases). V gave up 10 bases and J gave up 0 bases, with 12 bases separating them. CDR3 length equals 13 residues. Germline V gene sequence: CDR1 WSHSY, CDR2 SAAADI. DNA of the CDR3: TGCGCCACCTCGGACAATATGAACACTGAAGCTTTCTTT. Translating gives CATSDNMNTEAFF.

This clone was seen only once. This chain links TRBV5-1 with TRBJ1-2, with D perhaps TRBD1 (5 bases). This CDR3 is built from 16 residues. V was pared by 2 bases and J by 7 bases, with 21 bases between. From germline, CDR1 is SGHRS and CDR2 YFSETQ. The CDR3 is CASSFLAGQQTAGYTF. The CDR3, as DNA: TGCGCCAGCAGCTTTCTGGCTGGACAACAGACCGCTGGCTACACCTTC.